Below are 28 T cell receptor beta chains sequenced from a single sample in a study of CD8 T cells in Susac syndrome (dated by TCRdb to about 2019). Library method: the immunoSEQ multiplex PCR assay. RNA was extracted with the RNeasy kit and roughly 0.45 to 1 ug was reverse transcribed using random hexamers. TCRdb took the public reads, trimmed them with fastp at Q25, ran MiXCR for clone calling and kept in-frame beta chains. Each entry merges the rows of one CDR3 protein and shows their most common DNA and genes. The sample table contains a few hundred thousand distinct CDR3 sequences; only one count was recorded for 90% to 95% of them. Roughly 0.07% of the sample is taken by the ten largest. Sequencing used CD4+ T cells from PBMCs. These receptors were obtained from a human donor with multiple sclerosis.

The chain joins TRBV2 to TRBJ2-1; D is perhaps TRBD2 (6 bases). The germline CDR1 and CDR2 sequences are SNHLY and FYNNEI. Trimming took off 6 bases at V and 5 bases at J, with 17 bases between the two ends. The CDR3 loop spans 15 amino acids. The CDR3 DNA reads TGTGCCAGCAGCAGTCGCGGGGCAGGCAACAATGAGCAGTTCTTC. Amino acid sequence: CASSSRGAGNNEQFF.

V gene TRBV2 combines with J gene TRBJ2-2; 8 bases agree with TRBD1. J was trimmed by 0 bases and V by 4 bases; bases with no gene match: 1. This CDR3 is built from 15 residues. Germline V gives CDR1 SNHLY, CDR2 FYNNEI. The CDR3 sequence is CASSAQGANTGELFF. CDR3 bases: TGTGCCAGCAGTGCACAGGGGGCGAACACCGGGGAGCTGTTTTTT.

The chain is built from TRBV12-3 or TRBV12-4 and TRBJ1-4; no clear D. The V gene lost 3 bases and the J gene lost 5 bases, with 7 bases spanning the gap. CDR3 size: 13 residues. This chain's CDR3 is CASSFRRNEKLFF. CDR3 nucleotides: TGTGCCAGCAGTTTCCGTAGGAATGAAAAACTGTTTTTT.

The CDR3 coding sequence is TGTGCCACCAGTGATAGGGTAGCGCGGGACCCGCAGTTCTTC. Translation: CATSDRVARDPQFF. V is TRBV24-1 and J is TRBJ2-1; D is possibly TRBD2 (6 bases). This CDR3 region has 14 residues. V was pared by 3 bases and J by 12 bases, with 17 bases between. Germline CDR1 is KGHDR and CDR2 is SFDVKD.

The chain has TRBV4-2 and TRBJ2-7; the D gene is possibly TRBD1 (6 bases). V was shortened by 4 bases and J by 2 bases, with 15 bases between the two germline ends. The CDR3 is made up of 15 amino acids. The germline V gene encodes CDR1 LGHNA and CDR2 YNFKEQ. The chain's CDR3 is CASSPDYGGAYEQYF. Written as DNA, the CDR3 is TGTGCCAGCAGCCCCGATTATGGGGGCGCCTACGAGCAGTACTTC.

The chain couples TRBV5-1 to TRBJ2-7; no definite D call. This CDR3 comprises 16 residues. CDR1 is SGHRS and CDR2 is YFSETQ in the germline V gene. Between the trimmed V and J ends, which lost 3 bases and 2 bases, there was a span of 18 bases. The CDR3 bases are TGCGCCAGCAGCTCCTTCCCCCGGGCGACCGCCTACGAGCAGTACTTC. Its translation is CASSSFPRATAYEQYF. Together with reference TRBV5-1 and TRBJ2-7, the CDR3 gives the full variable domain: KAGVTQTPRYLIKTRGQQVTLSCSPISGHRSVSWYQQTPGQGLQFLFEYFSETQRNKGNFPGRFSGRQFSNSRSEMNVSTLELGDSALYLCASSSFPRATAYEQYFGPGTRLTVT.

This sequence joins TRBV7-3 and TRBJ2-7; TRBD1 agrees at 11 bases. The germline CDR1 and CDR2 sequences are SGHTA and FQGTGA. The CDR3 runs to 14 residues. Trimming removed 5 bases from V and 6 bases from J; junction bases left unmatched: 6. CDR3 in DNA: TGTGCCAGCAGCCCTCTCGGGACAGGGGGCGAGCAGTACTTC. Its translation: CASSPLGTGGEQYF.

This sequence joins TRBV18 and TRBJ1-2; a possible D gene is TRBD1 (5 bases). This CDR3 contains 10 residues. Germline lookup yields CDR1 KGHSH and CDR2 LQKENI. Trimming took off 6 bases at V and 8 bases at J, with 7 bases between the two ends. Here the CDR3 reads CASSGEGYTF. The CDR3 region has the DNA TGTGCCAGCTCGGGGGAAGGCTACACCTTC. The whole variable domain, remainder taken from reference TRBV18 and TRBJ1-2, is NAGVMQNPRHLVRRRGQEARLRCSPMKGHSHVYWYRQLPEEGLKFMVYLQKENIIDESGMPKERFSAEFPKEGPSILRIQQVVRGDSAAYFCASSGEGYTFGSGTRLTVV.

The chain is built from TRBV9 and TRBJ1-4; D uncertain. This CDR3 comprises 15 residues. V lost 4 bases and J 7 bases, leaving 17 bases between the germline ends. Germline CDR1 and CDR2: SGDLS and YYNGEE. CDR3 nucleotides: TGTGCCAGCAGCCCCCAGGAGGGTCTTAGTGAAAAACTGTTTTTT. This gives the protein CASSPQEGLSEKLFF. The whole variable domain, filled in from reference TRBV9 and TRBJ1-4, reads DSGVTQTPKHLITATGQRVTLRCSPRSGDLSVYWYQQSLDQGLQFLIQYYNGEERAKGNILERFSAQQFPDLHSELNLSSLELGDSALYFCASSPQEGLSEKLFFGSGTQLSVL.

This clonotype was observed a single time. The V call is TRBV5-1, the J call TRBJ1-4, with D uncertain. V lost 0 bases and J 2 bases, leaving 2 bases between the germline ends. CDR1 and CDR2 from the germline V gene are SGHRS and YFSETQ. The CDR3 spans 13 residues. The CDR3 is CASSLETNEKLFF. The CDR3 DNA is TGCGCCAGCAGCTTGGAGACTAATGAAAAACTGTTTTTT. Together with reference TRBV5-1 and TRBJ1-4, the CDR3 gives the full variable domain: KAGVTQTPRYLIKTRGQQVTLSCSPISGHRSVSWYQQTPGQGLQFLFEYFSETQRNKGNFPGRFSGRQFSNSRSEMNVSTLELGDSALYLCASSLETNEKLFFGSGTQLSVL.

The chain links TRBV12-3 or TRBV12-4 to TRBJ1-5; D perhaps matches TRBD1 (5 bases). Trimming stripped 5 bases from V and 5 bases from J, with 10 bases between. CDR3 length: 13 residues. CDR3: CASSSLTDQPQHF. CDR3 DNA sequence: TGTGCCAGCAGTAGCCTGACAGATCAGCCCCAGCATTTT.

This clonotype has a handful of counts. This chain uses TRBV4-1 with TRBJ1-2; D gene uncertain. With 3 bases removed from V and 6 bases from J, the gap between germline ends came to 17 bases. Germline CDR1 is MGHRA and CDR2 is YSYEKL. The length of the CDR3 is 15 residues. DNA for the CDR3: TGCGCCAGCAGCCAGAGTCTCAGCGCTCGGGATGGCTACACCTTC. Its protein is CASSQSLSARDGYTF.

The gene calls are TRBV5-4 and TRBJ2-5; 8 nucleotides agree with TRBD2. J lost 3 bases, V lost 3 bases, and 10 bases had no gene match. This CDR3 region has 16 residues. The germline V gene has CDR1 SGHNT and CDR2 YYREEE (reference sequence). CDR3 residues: CASSSSISGREETQYF. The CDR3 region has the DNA TGTGCCAGCAGCTCCTCTATAAGCGGGAGAGAAGAGACCCAGTACTTC.

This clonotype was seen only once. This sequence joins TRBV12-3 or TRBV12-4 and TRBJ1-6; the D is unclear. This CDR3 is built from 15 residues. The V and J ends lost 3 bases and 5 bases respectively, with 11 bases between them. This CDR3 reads CASSFNAENNSPLHF. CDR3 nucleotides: TGTGCCAGCAGTTTCAACGCTGAAAATAATTCACCCCTCCACTTT.

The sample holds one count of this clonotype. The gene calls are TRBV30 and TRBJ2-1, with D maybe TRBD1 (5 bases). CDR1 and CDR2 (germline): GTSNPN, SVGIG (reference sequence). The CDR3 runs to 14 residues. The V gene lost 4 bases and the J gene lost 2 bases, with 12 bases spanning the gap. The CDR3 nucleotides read TGTGCCTGGACCCCAGGGATCCCCTACAATGAGCAGTTCTTC. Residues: CAWTPGIPYNEQFF.

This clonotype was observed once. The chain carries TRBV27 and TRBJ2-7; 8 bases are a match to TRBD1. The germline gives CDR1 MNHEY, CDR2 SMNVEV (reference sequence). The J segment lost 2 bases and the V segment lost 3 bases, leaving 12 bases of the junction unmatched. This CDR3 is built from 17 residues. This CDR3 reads CASSFRPPGQETYEQYV. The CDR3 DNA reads TGTGCCAGCAGTTTCCGCCCACCGGGACAGGAGACCTACGAGCAGTACGTC.

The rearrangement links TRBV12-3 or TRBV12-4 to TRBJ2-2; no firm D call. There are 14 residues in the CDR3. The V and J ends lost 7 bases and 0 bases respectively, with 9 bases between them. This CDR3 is CASTMAANTGELFF. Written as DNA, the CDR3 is TGTGCCAGCACCATGGCCGCGAACACCGGGGAGCTGTTTTTT.

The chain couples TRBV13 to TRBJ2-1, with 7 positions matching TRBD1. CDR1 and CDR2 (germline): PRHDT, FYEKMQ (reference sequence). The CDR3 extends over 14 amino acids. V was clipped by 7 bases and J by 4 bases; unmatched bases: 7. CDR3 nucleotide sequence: TGTGCCAGCACCCTCCGGGACAGTTACAATGAGCAGTTCTTC. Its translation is CASTLRDSYNEQFF. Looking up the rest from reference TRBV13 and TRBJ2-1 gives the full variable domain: AAGVIQSPRHLIKEKRETATLKCYPIPRHDTVYWYQQGPGQDPQFLISFYEKMQSDKGSIPDRFSAQQFSDYHSELNMSSLELGDSALYFCASTLRDSYNEQFFGPGTRLTVL.

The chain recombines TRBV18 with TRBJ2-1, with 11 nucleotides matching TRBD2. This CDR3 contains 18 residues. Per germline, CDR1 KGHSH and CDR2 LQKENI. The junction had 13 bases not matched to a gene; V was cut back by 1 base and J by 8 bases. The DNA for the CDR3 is TGTGCCAGCTCACCACTTATTGTTAGCGGGAGGGCCTATGATGAGCAGTTCTTC. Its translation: CASSPLIVSGRAYDEQFF.

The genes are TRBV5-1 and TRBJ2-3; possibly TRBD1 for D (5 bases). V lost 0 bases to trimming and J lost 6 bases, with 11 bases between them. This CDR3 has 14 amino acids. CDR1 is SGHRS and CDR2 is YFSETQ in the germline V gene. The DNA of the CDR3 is TGCGCCAGCAGCTTGGAAGGGGCTGGGGATACGCAGTATTTT. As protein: CASSLEGAGDTQYF.

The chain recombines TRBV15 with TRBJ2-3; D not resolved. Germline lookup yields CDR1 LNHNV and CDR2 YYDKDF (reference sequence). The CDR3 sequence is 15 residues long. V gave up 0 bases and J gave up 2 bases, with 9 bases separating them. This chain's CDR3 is CATSRERPDTDTQYF. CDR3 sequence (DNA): TGTGCCACCAGCAGAGAGCGGCCTGACACAGATACGCAGTATTTT.

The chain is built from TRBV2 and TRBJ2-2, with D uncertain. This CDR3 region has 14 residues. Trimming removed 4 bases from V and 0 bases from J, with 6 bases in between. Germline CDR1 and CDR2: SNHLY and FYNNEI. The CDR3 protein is CASSGLTNTGELFF. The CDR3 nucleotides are TGTGCCAGCAGTGGACTCACGAACACCGGGGAGCTGTTTTTT.

The CDR3 DNA follows: TGCGCCAGCAGCCAAGGACTAGCGGGAGGCAAAGCCAAAAACATTCAGTACTTC. This translates into CASSQGLAGGKAKNIQYF. V gene TRBV4-1 combines with J gene TRBJ2-4, with TRBD2 matching 13 bases. Per germline, CDR1 MGHRA and CDR2 YSYEKL. The trim removed 1 base at V and 0 bases at J, leaving 3 bases unmatched. The CDR3 runs to 18 residues.

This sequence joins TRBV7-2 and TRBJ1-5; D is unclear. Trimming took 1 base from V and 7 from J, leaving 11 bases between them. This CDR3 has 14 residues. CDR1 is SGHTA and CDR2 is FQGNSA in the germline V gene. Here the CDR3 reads CASSLVGPRQPQHF. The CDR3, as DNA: TGTGCCAGCAGCTTAGTAGGGCCAAGGCAGCCCCAGCATTTT.

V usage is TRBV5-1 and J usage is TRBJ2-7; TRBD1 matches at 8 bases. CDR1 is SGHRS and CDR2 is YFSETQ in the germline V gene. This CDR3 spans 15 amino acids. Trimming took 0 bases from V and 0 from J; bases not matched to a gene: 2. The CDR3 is CASSLEGQVSYEQYF. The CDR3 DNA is TGCGCCAGCAGCTTGGAGGGACAGGTCTCCTACGAGCAGTACTTC.

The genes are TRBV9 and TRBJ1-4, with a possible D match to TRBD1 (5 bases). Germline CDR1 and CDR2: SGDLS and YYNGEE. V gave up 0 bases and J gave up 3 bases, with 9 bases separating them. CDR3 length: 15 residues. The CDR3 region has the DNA TGTGCCAGCAGCGTAGAGGGGCGGGCTAATGAAAAACTGTTTTTT. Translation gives CASSVEGRANEKLFF. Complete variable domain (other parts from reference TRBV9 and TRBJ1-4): DSGVTQTPKHLITATGQRVTLRCSPRSGDLSVYWYQQSLDQGLQFLIQYYNGEERAKGNILERFSAQQFPDLHSELNLSSLELGDSALYFCASSVEGRANEKLFFGSGTQLSVL.

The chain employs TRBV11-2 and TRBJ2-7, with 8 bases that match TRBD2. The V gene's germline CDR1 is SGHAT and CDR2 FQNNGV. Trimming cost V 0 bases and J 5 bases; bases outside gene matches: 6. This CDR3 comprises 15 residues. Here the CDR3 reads CASSLDTSGPHEQYV. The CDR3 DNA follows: TGTGCCAGCAGCTTAGATACTAGCGGCCCGCACGAGCAGTACGTC.

CDR3 DNA: TGTGCCAGCAGTGAAGAATTGGCTAGCGGGGGTAATACGCAGTATTTT. This encodes CASSEELASGGNTQYF. The chain has TRBV2 and TRBJ2-3; TRBD2 aligns across 10 bases. The V and J ends lost 1 base and 7 bases, in that order; junction bases with no gene match: 8. CDR1 SNHLY and CDR2 FYNNEI come from the germline V gene. There are 16 residues in the CDR3.